The 9 T cell receptor beta chains reported below all come from one sample, sequenced in a study of blood T cell repertoires in COVID-19 (dated by TCRdb to the early 2020s). The method behind the library was the immunoSEQ multiplex PCR assay. Entries here come from immuneACCESS through TCRdb and include only in-frame sequences with V and J called. Some clones fail to appear in such tables; in the studies checked, an unresolved V gene covers under half of the shortfall, and the cause of the remainder is unknown. Here the sample has under 300,000 clones; approximately 88% occur a single time. The ten biggest clones cover around 1% of the sample. What was sequenced was PBMCs or T cells enriched from blood (not recorded which). The receptors originated from a woman in her twenties or thirties who had recovered from COVID-19.

V and J are TRBV4-2 and TRBJ2-7, with D possibly TRBD2 on 5 matching bases. Germline CDR1 reads LGHNA; CDR2 reads YNFKEQ. Trimming stripped 0 bases from V and 3 bases from J, with 12 bases between. The CDR3 totals 15 residues. For the CDR3, the DNA is TGTGCCAGCAGCCAAGATGATCGGGATCACTACGAGCAGTACTTC. Translating it yields CASSQDDRDHYEQYF.

V and J are TRBV3-1 (or the pseudogene TRBV3-2) and TRBJ2-7; 7 positions agree with TRBD2. V was pared by 2 bases and J by 1 base, with 8 bases of the junction left unmatched. Germline values: CDR1 LGHDT, CDR2 YNNKEL (reference sequence). The CDR3 is 16 residues long. The CDR3 DNA reads TGTGCCAGCAGCCAAAAGCCGGGACTAAGATCCTACGAGCAGTACTTC. This encodes CASSQKPGLRSYEQYF.

This sequence joins TRBV18 and TRBJ1-5; TRBD1 is a possible D gene (5 bases). Trimming removed 1 base at V and 5 bases at J, with 12 bases between. The CDR3 loop spans 15 amino acids. CDR1 KGHSH and CDR2 LQKENI come from the germline V gene. In DNA form, the CDR3 reads TGTGCCAGCTCACCACGGGGCGGTTCCTATCAGCCCCAGCATTTT. It encodes CASSPRGGSYQPQHF.

The V call is TRBV27, the J call TRBJ2-7; 11 bases match TRBD1. The V gene's germline CDR1 is MNHEY and CDR2 SMNVEV (reference sequence). The CDR3 totals 15 residues. J was trimmed by 4 bases and V by 5 bases; bases with no gene match: 7. The CDR3 bases are TGTGCCAGCAGTCGAGGACAGGGGGCTCGGTACGAGCAGTACTTC. It codes for CASSRGQGARYEQYF.

The chain employs TRBV4-1 and TRBJ2-3; 13 nucleotides agree with TRBD2. V trimming: 4 bases; J trimming: 2 bases; junction bases outside the gene matches: 3. CDR3 size: 16 residues. CDR1 and CDR2 (germline): MGHRA, YSYEKL. The CDR3: CASSLTSGGDTDTQYF. CDR3 bases: TGCGCCAGCAGCCTCACTAGCGGGGGGGACACAGATACGCAGTATTTT.

This chain connects TRBV9 to TRBJ2-7; 8 bases match TRBD1. Germline V gives CDR1 SGDLS, CDR2 YYNGEE. The CDR3 runs 18 residues. With 0 bases clipped from V and 4 bases from J, the junction kept 15 bases outside the gene matches. The CDR3 DNA is TGTGCCAGCAGCGTAGACCCCGGCGGTCCAGGGGGCGGGTACGAGCAGTACTTC. Residues: CASSVDPGGPGGGYEQYF.

The V call is TRBV5-4, the J call TRBJ1-1, with TRBD1 matching 10 bases. Trimming cost V 7 bases and J 1 base; bases outside gene matches: 4. This CDR3 is built from 14 residues. CDR1 is SGHNT, CDR2 YYREEE, per germline (reference sequence). CDR3 bases: TGTGCCAGCGGGGGACAGGGGACGAACACTGAAGCTTTCTTT. Translation gives CASGGQGTNTEAFF.

The rearrangement joins TRBV19 to TRBJ2-7; D is perhaps TRBD1 (5 bases). The germline V and J ends were trimmed by 9 bases and 2 bases, with 17 bases remaining between them. Germline CDR1 is LNHDA and CDR2 is SQIVND (reference sequence). The CDR3 consists of 14 residues. CDR3 region: CASQTTDTPYEQYF. The CDR3 DNA sequence: TGTGCCAGCCAAACTACGGACACTCCCTACGAGCAGTACTTC.

The gene calls are TRBV4-1 and TRBJ2-7; the D gene is possibly TRBD2 (6 bases). CDR1 MGHRA and CDR2 YSYEKL come from the germline V gene. The CDR3 loop spans 13 amino acids. The V and J ends lost 5 bases and 4 bases respectively, with 12 bases between them. CDR3 sequence reads: CASSAVGGYEQYF. CDR3 nucleotide sequence: TGCGCCAGCAGCGCGGTGGGAGGATACGAGCAGTACTTC.